This T cell receptor (beta chain) was sequenced in a study of shared clonotypes between healthy human individuals. Study outcomes and limitations: In having few donors, the study represented limited genetic and exposure-history diversity. Rarefaction showed that sequencing of sorted subsets was incomplete (despite large depth). The naive CD4 repertoires of several donors were compared, and around 4.7% of clonotypes were shared.

This clone was seen a handful of times. Its antigen is not known. Sorted-subset replicate PCR reactions contained 200 ng DNA, corresponding to some 30,000 T cell genomes. TCRdb's table, derived via immunoSEQ multiplex PCR, lists solely in-frame clones and lacks some. The table shows approximately 1,500,000 clones, with roughly 96% occurring only once. CDR1 is MGHRA and CDR2 is YSYEKL in the germline V gene. Trimming removed 1 base from V and 15 bases from J, with 10 bases in between. CDR3 size: 11 residues. The rearrangement joins TRBV4-1 to TRBJ2-4, with D uncertain. The sequence derives from a man aged 25 to 45 in good health. Sequencing was done on a sample of naive CD4+ T cells sorted from blood. Subset noted: CD45RA+ positively selected. This CDR3 reads CASSQGRRWYF. The CDR3 region has the DNA TGCGCCAGCAGCCAAGGAAGACGGTGGTACTTC.